A selection of T cell receptor beta chains follows, all from one sample in a study of blood T cell repertoires in COVID-19. Repertoires were generated with immunoSEQ multiplex PCR, while TCRdb's copy carries only in-frame clones and drops some. The repertoire has 29,000 or so clones, 80% to 90% of them found once; the top ten carry about a tenth. Material for sequencing was peripheral blood. These receptors were collected from a human donor in a cohort sampled during active COVID-19. Each CDR3 is given without its conserved first and last residue.

v_call	cdr3_aa
TRBV19	ASSSPGQGAEGYT
TRBV4-3	ASSPGMSSGGLPYNEQF
TRBV6-5	ASSYGLAGVRGTQY
TRBV14	ASSQRDSSYEQY
TRBV11-1	ASNEGYDDTQY
TRBV6-1	ASSEARGVSQGGPYNEQF
TRBV6-5	ASSLQPGQGNTIY
TRBV28	ASSSGQGHNQPQH
TRBV15	ATSRQQGTYGYT
TRBV3-1/TRBV3-2	ASSQEMTERGVTDTQY
TRBV27	ASSLSADTYEQY
TRBV7-6	ASSSRQNQETQY
TRBV7-6	ASSLAPGQDSSYNSPLH
TRBV5-5	ASSFPGTLEQY
TRBV3-1/TRBV3-2	ASSQDRGQPQH
TRBV18	ASSPLGTGGARDGYT
TRBV6-8	ASSRSGGLNTGELF
TRBV11-3	ASSLGRVGQDTQY
TRBV2	ASNVIAGVNEQY
TRBV6-5	ASNSGGFYEQF